This passage covers 24 T cell receptor beta chains from one sample sequenced in a study of blood T cell repertoires in COVID-19. The repertoire was sequenced with immunoSEQ multiplex PCR; TCRdb's copy has only in-frame clones and lacks some. The sample has about 150,000 clones, roughly 84% seen once. Sequencing used peripheral blood. The source of these receptors is an elderly man with COVID-19, enrolled during active disease.

The chain has TRBV7-2 and TRBJ1-3; D may be TRBD1 (5 bases). The germline gives CDR1 SGHTA, CDR2 FQGNSA. Trimming cost V 1 base and J 3 bases, with 10 bases left between them. This CDR3 spans 15 amino acids. As DNA, the CDR3 is TGTGCCAGCAGCTTAGTTGGGGGACTTGGAAACACCATATATTTT. This encodes CASSLVGGLGNTIYF. Filled out from reference TRBV7-2 and TRBJ1-3, the complete variable domain reads GAGVSQSPSNKVTEKGKDVELRCDPISGHTALYWYRQSLGQGLEFLIYFQGNSAPDKSGLPSDRFSAERTGGSVSTLTIQRTQQEDSAVYLCASSLVGGLGNTIYFGEGSWLTVV.

Here the CDR3 DNA reads TGTGCCAGCAGGGGAACAGGGTTAGGCTACACCTTC. Translated, it gives CASRGTGLGYTF. The chain joins TRBV28 to TRBJ1-2; D is possibly TRBD1 (6 bases). Trimming pared 6 bases from V and 8 bases from J, leaving 13 bases between. Germline CDR1 is MDHEN and CDR2 is SYDVKM. This CDR3 contains 12 residues.

The chain carries TRBV5-5 and TRBJ2-5; 10 bases line up with TRBD1. V lost 8 bases and J lost 3; bases outside the gene matches: 4. The CDR3 runs 13 residues. The germline CDR1 and CDR2 sequences are SGHKS and YYEKEE (reference sequence). CDR3 protein: CASDRGREETQYF. CDR3 sequence (DNA): TGTGCCAGTGACAGGGGGCGGGAAGAGACCCAGTACTTC.

This rearrangement joins TRBV6-1 to TRBJ1-5, with a possible D match to TRBD1 (6 bases). The CDR3 runs 16 residues. From germline, CDR1 is MNHNS and CDR2 SASEGT. V was cut by 1 base and J by 1 base, with 11 bases left in between. The CDR3 region has the DNA TGTGCCAGCAGTGAAGGGGGGGGGCGGAGCAATCAGCCCCAGCATTTT. It encodes CASSEGGGRSNQPQHF.

This chain connects TRBV6-2 or TRBV6-3 to TRBJ2-3, with D tentatively TRBD2 (6 bases). The CDR3 runs to 18 residues. Looked up from germline, CDR1 is MNHEY and CDR2 is SVGEGT. Trimming cost V 2 bases and J 0 bases, with 18 bases left between them. This CDR3 reads CASSYEGGVNLSTDTQYF. In DNA form, the CDR3 reads TGTGCCAGCAGTTACGAGGGCGGGGTCAACCTTAGCACAGATACGCAGTATTTT.

The chain links TRBV6-6 to TRBJ2-7; a possible D gene is TRBD2 (6 bases). V was shortened by 7 bases and J by 6 bases, with 19 bases between the two germline ends. The germline V gene has CDR1 MNHNY and CDR2 SVGAGI (reference sequence). The CDR3 covers 14 residues. CDR3 amino acids: CASTNGGAGSEQYF. The CDR3 DNA reads TGTGCCAGCACCAACGGAGGCGCGGGGAGCGAGCAGTACTTC.

The chain carries TRBV11-2 and TRBJ2-3, with 9 bases that match TRBD2. The CDR3 length is 14 residues. Trimming removed 5 bases from V and 4 bases from J; junction bases left unmatched: 4. Germline CDR1 and CDR2: SGHAT and FQNNGV. This CDR3 is CASSVTSGADTQYF. In DNA, the CDR3 is TGTGCCAGCAGCGTGACTAGCGGTGCAGATACGCAGTATTTT.

The chain carries TRBV19 and TRBJ2-3, with 9 nucleotides matching TRBD2. This CDR3 is built from 16 residues. Germline CDR1 and CDR2: LNHDA and SQIVND (reference sequence). Losses at the gene ends were 5 bases for V and 5 bases for J; bases not matched to a gene: 11. The CDR3 region is CASSERSSGVGDTQYF. DNA for the CDR3: TGTGCCAGTAGTGAAAGGTCTAGCGGGGTCGGAGATACGCAGTATTTT.

Only a few counts were recorded for this clone. V gene TRBV4-2 combines with J gene TRBJ1-2; possibly TRBD1 for D (5 bases). Germline CDR1 and CDR2: LGHNA and YNFKEQ. With 0 bases removed from V and 9 bases from J, the gap between germline ends came to 17 bases. CDR3 length: 15 residues. CDR3 residues: CASSQDQGPSGSYTF. Written as DNA, the CDR3 is TGTGCCAGCAGCCAAGATCAGGGCCCCTCTGGGAGCTACACCTTC.

The chain combines TRBV6-6 with TRBJ2-7; TRBD1 matches 7 bases. This CDR3 comprises 14 residues. Trimming removed 6 bases from V and 5 bases from J; junction bases left unmatched: 10. Per germline, CDR1 MNHNY and CDR2 SVGAGI (reference sequence). As DNA, the CDR3 is TGTGCCAGCAGGGCAAGACAGGGACGAGACGAGCAGTACTTC. It encodes CASRARQGRDEQYF.

The chain recombines TRBV12-3 or TRBV12-4 with TRBJ1-2; unclear D gene. V gave up 0 bases and J gave up 9 bases, with 8 bases separating them. This CDR3 has 12 amino acids. The CDR3 DNA reads TGTGCCAGCAGTTTAGCGCTCGGGAGCTACACCTTC. It yields the protein CASSLALGSYTF.

This rearrangement joins TRBV7-3 to TRBJ2-1; 8 positions match TRBD2. The germline gives CDR1 SGHTA, CDR2 FQGTGA. V lost 6 bases to trimming and J lost 10 bases; unmatched junction nucleotides: 8. The CDR3 is made up of 13 amino acids. CDR3 nucleotide sequence: TGTGCCAGCAGATTAGGACTAGCTAGCGAGCAGTTCTTC. Translated: CASRLGLASEQFF. Full variable domain (outside the CDR3, taken from reference TRBV7-3 and TRBJ2-1): GAGVSQTPSNKVTEKGKYVELRCDPISGHTALYWYRQSLGQGPEFLIYFQGTGAADDSGLPNDRFFAVRPEGSVSTLKIQRTERGDSAVYLCASRLGLASEQFFGPGTRLTVL.

The chain has TRBV7-3 and TRBJ2-2; the D is unclear. Germline CDR1 reads SGHTA; CDR2 reads FQGTGA. CDR3 size: 13 residues. Trimming cost V 5 bases and J 5 bases, with 9 bases left between them. Written as DNA, the CDR3 is TGTGCCAGCAGCCCTAGTATAACCGGGGAGCTGTTTTTT. This codes for CASSPSITGELFF.

The chain couples TRBV9 to TRBJ1-1; possible D gene TRBD1, 5 bases. This CDR3 region has 12 residues. The germline V gene has CDR1 SGDLS and CDR2 YYNGEE. Trimming left V 2 bases short and J 11 bases short, with 13 bases between. CDR3 sequence: CASSVPTGPAFF. The DNA for the CDR3 is TGTGCCAGCAGCGTTCCTACAGGCCCCGCTTTCTTT.

V usage is TRBV5-4 and J usage is TRBJ2-2; 7 bases align to TRBD2. The CDR3 has 17 residues. V trimming: 0 bases; J trimming: 5 bases; junction bases outside the gene matches: 10. Germline V gene sequence: CDR1 SGHNT, CDR2 YYREEE (reference sequence). CDR3 region: CASSLGLAVPGTGELFF. CDR3 DNA sequence: TGTGCCAGCAGCTTGGGGCTAGCGGTGCCGGGGACCGGGGAGCTGTTTTTT.

V usage is TRBV4-1 and J usage is TRBJ1-2; 7 positions agree with TRBD1. Trimming took 4 bases from V and 3 from J; bases not matched to a gene: 8. Per the germline V gene, CDR1 is MGHRA and CDR2 is YSYEKL. The CDR3 contains 15 residues. The DNA for the CDR3 is TGCGCCAGCAGCCTTAACCGGGACAGCTACTATGGCTACACCTTC. Translation gives CASSLNRDSYYGYTF.

V and J are TRBV14 and TRBJ2-1; D is possibly TRBD1 (5 bases). Deletions cut 4 bases from V and 4 bases from J, with 8 bases between. The CDR3 is made up of 13 amino acids. Germline lookup yields CDR1 SGHDN and CDR2 FVKESK. The CDR3 protein is CASSRQGYNEQFF. The CDR3 DNA reads TGTGCCAGCAGCCGGCAGGGTTACAATGAGCAGTTCTTC.

The CDR3 loop is CASSPRGRAAGNTIYF. The CDR3 coding sequence is TGTGCCAGTAGTCCTCGTGGGAGGGCTGCTGGAAACACCATATATTTT. V is TRBV19 and J is TRBJ1-3, with D uncertain. V was pared by 5 bases and J by 2 bases, with 16 bases between. Germline CDR1 reads LNHDA; CDR2 reads SQIVND (reference sequence). This CDR3 has 16 residues.

The chain carries TRBV7-2 and TRBJ1-3, with D possibly TRBD1 on 5 matching bases. This CDR3 contains 14 residues. From germline, CDR1 is SGHTA and CDR2 FQGNSA. Between the trimmed V and J ends, which lost 5 bases and 4 bases, there was a span of 12 bases. DNA for the CDR3: TGTGCCAGCAGCCTCTGGACAAACGGAAACACCATATATTTT. Protein: CASSLWTNGNTIYF. Complete variable domain (other parts from reference TRBV7-2 and TRBJ1-3): GAGVSQSPSNKVTEKGKDVELRCDPISGHTALYWYRQSLGQGLEFLIYFQGNSAPDKSGLPSDRFSAERTGGSVSTLTIQRTQQEDSAVYLCASSLWTNGNTIYFGEGSWLTVV.

The V gene is TRBV5-8, the J gene TRBJ2-2; tentatively, D is TRBD1 (5 bases). Germline CDR1 reads SGHTS; CDR2 reads YDEGEE. The germline V and J ends were trimmed by 4 bases and 4 bases, with 14 bases remaining between them. This CDR3 comprises 15 residues. The CDR3 sequence is CASSPRVSSTGELFF. The CDR3 DNA follows: TGTGCCAGCAGCCCCAGGGTTTCAAGCACCGGGGAGCTGTTTTTT.

This clone appeared a single time. The V call is TRBV18, the J call TRBJ1-1, with TRBD1 matching over 8 bases. V lost 3 bases, J lost 11 bases, and 8 bases stayed unmatched. This CDR3 is built from 13 residues. In germline, CDR1 is KGHSH, CDR2 LQKENI. CDR3: CASSPGTDREAFF. CDR3 in DNA: TGTGCCAGCTCACCCGGAACGGACAGGGAGGCTTTCTTT. The whole variable domain, remainder taken from reference TRBV18 and TRBJ1-1, is NAGVMQNPRHLVRRRGQEARLRCSPMKGHSHVYWYRQLPEEGLKFMVYLQKENIIDESGMPKERFSAEFPKEGPSILRIQQVVRGDSAAYFCASSPGTDREAFFGQGTRLTVV.

This chain links TRBV27 with TRBJ2-3, with 8 positions matching TRBD1. The CDR3 covers 15 residues. The junction had 7 bases not matched to a gene; V was cut back by 6 bases and J by 2 bases. Per the germline V gene, CDR1 is MNHEY and CDR2 is SMNVEV (reference sequence). In DNA, the CDR3 is TGTGCCAGCAGCCCCTGGGACAGGCTCACAGATACGCAGTATTTT. Its translation: CASSPWDRLTDTQYF.

The chain carries TRBV2 and TRBJ1-5; tentative D call: TRBD1 (6 bases). The ends were cut back, 7 bases at V and 1 base at J, with 8 bases in the middle. The CDR3 is 13 residues long. Germline V CDR1 and CDR2: SNHLY, FYNNEI. The DNA of the CDR3 is TGTGCCAGCAACGGACAGAGCAATCAGCCCCAGCATTTT. Its protein product is CASNGQSNQPQHF. Supplemented by reference TRBV2 and TRBJ1-5, the full variable domain reads EPEVTQTPSHQVTQMGQEVILRCVPISNHLYFYWYRQILGQKVEFLVSFYNNEISEKSEIFDDQFSVERPDGSNFTLKIRSTKLEDSAMYFCASNGQSNQPQHFGDGTRLSIL.

This chain uses TRBV29-1 with TRBJ1-5; 8 bases line up with TRBD1. Germline-derived CDR1 and CDR2 are SQVTM and ANQGSEA. There are 15 residues in the CDR3. V shed 4 bases, J shed 3 bases, and the junction held 8 bases outside the gene matches. The CDR3 bases are TGCAGCGTTGGAACGACAGGGGACACCAATCAGCCCCAGCATTTT. As protein: CSVGTTGDTNQPQHF. Full variable domain (outside the CDR3, taken from reference TRBV29-1 and TRBJ1-5): SAVISQKPSRDICQRGTSLTIQCQVDSQVTMMFWYRQQPGQSLTLIATANQGSEATYESGFVIDKFPISRPNLTFSTLTVSNMSPEDSSIYLCSVGTTGDTNQPQHFGDGTRLSIL.